The rows below give T cell receptor beta chains drawn from one sample of a study of CD4 T cells in relation to SARS-CoV-2 and coronaviruses. Profiled with immunoSEQ multiplex PCR; TCRdb holds only in-frame clones, not every one. The sample shows more than 15,000 clones, 82% of them seen only once. No antigen has been assigned to these receptors. The sample was CD4+ T cells from PBMCs, cultured in vitro. The origin of the receptors is a human donor in good health. The conserved cysteine and the conserved F or W are not part of the CDR3 here.

J gene,V gene,CDR3 protein
TRBJ2-3,TRBV19,ASSMQGTDTQY
TRBJ2-2,TRBV14,ASSQQLGTGELF
TRBJ1-2,TRBV7-2,ASSLAGGNYGYT
TRBJ2-3,TRBV29-1,SVVTVSTDTQY
TRBJ2-3,TRBV10-1,ASSASGALDTQY
TRBJ1-5,TRBV6-1,ASSESPRGDRPQH
TRBJ1-2,TRBV2,ASSEGLRARALNGYT
TRBJ1-2,TRBV5-6,ASSIQGAGGYT
TRBJ2-1,TRBV5-8,ASSLASGRTNNEQF
TRBJ2-5,TRBV2,ASSAGEARTQY
TRBJ2-7,TRBV19,ASSMSIVGLYEQY
TRBJ1-2,TRBV5-5,ASSFDSYGYT
TRBJ1-3,TRBV19,ASKARDGSGNTIY
TRBJ2-1,TRBV6-5,ASTEVGTSRNEQF
TRBJ1-3,TRBV5-1,ASKGDLTGDFGNTIY
TRBJ1-3,TRBV6-2/TRBV6-3,ASSPETGLRGNTIY
TRBJ1-2,TRBV29-1,SVLPLQGAYGYT
TRBJ1-4,TRBV7-6,ASSRRGDEKLF
TRBJ2-7,TRBV12-3/TRBV12-4,ASRQGVAEQY
TRBJ1-2,TRBV5-4,ASSSPHGYT
TRBJ1-2,TRBV7-9,ASSTRGVATFGYT
TRBJ2-3,TRBV4-3,ASSQDPSGRLDTQY
TRBJ2-5,TRBV4-3,ASSQGTVQETQY
TRBJ1-1,TRBV7-2,ASSRPGEGTEAF
TRBJ1-5,TRBV2,ASSDVAGNQPQH
TRBJ2-3,TRBV3-1/TRBV3-2,ASSQEGLSSTDTQY
TRBJ2-3,TRBV9,ASSVAPNYGDTQY
TRBJ2-7,TRBV19,ASSRASGSYEQY
TRBJ1-3,TRBV10-3,AIRGSGQSSGNTIY
TRBJ2-7,TRBV7-3,ASSVRQGGEQY
TRBJ2-5,TRBV7-2,ASSLNGHWQETQY
TRBJ1-2,TRBV2,ASTETGRGYGYT
TRBJ1-1,TRBV25-1,ASIRGTDEAF